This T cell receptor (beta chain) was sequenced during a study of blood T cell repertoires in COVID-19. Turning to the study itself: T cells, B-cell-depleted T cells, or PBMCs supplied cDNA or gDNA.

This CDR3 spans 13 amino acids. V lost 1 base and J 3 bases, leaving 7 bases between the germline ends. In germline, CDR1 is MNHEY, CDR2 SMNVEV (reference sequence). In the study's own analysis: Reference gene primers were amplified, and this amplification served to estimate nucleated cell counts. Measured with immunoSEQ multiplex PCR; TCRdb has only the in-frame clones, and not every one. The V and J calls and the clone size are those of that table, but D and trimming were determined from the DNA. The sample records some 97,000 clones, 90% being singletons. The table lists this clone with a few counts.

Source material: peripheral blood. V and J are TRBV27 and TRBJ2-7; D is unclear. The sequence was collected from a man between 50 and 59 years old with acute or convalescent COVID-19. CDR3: CASSLFVGYEQYF. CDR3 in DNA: TGTGCCAGCAGTTTATTCGTCGGCTACGAGCAGTACTTC.